Listed below are T cell receptor beta chains from one sample, sequenced in a study of PD-L1 blockade in urothelial cancer. Profiling relied on immunoSEQ multiplex PCR, and the TCRdb table lists in-frame clones only, not all of them. The data show around 110,000 clones, 75% to 90% seen once. The starting material was PBMCs, obtained around atezolizumab (anti-PD-L1) treatment. These receptors all stem from a man between 60 and 70 years old with urothelial cancer. The CDR3 runs from the conserved cysteine through the conserved F or W. A D gene is named only where the DNA matches it firmly. Clone size is not always given. Where it is, it says once, few, many or a class for expanded clones.

TRBD2 | 17 | - | TRBJ2-7 | TRBV5-1 | CASSLGLAGLSSYEQYF | TGCGCCAGCAGCTTGGGACTAGCGGGGCTCAGCTCCTACGAGCAGTACTTC
- | 12 | once | TRBJ2-2 | TRBV11-3 | CASSLMTGELFF | TGTGCCAGCAGCCTTATGACCGGGGAGCTGTTTTTT
TRBD1 | 14 | - | TRBJ2-7 | TRBV6-5 | CASTLGTGGSEQYF | TGTGCCAGCACCTTGGGGACAGGGGGAAGCGAGCAGTACTTC
TRBD1 | 13 | - | TRBJ2-1 | TRBV11-1 | CASSLDRGRSLFF | TGTGCCAGCAGTTTAGACAGGGGGCGTTCCTTGTTCTTC
TRBD1 | 13 | few | TRBJ1-1 | TRBV6-5 | CASTRDRDTEAFF | TGTGCCAGCACCCGGGACAGGGACACTGAAGCTTTCTTT
TRBD2 | 15 | - | TRBJ2-7 | TRBV19 | CASSPLAGGPYEQYF | TGTGCCAGTAGTCCGCTAGCGGGAGGGCCCTACGAGCAGTACTTC
- | 13 | - | TRBJ2-1 | TRBV7-2 | CASSYGTANEQFF | TGTGCCAGCAGCTACGGGACTGCCAATGAGCAGTTCTTC
TRBD2 | 14 | - | TRBJ2-7 | TRBV2 | CASREGLAFTEQYF | TGTGCCAGCAGGGAAGGACTAGCTTTTACCGAGCAGTACTTC
- | 14 | - | TRBJ2-7 | TRBV28 | CASTSSTQGYEQYF | TGTGCCAGCACCTCCTCCACACAGGGCTACGAGCAGTACTTC
TRBD1 | 15 | once | TRBJ1-1 | TRBV11-3 | CASSLGTGFNTEAFF | TGTGCCAGCAGCTTAGGGACAGGTTTTAACACTGAAGCTTTCTTT
- | 16 | few | TRBJ2-3 | TRBV7-3 | CASSSQPGLNTDTQYF | TGTGCCAGCAGTTCGCAGCCGGGACTGAACACAGATACGCAGTATTTT
TRBD1 | 14 | - | TRBJ2-5 | TRBV27 | CASSLNRGQETQYF | TGTGCCAGCAGTTTGAACAGGGGGCAGGAGACCCAGTACTTC
TRBD1 | 14 | - | TRBJ1-1 | TRBV9 | CASSPIGQAAEAFF | TGTGCCAGCAGCCCCATTGGACAGGCGGCTGAAGCTTTCTTT
- | 15 | - | TRBJ1-1 | TRBV6-6 | CASSYSRVLDTEAFF | TGTGCCAGCAGTTACTCTCGGGTATTGGACACTGAAGCTTTCTTT
- | 15 | - | TRBJ1-2 | TRBV2 | CASTGGATVNYGYTF | TGTGCCAGCACCGGTGGGGCGACGGTAAACTATGGCTACACCTTC
- | 13 | - | TRBJ2-7 | TRBV5-1 | CASSFGQSYEQYF | TGCGCCAGCAGCTTCGGACAGTCCTACGAGCAGTACTTC
- | 16 | once | TRBJ1-3 | TRBV7-8 | CASSLGGRASGNTIYF | TGTGCCAGCAGCTTAGGGGGCAGGGCTTCTGGAAACACCATATATTTT